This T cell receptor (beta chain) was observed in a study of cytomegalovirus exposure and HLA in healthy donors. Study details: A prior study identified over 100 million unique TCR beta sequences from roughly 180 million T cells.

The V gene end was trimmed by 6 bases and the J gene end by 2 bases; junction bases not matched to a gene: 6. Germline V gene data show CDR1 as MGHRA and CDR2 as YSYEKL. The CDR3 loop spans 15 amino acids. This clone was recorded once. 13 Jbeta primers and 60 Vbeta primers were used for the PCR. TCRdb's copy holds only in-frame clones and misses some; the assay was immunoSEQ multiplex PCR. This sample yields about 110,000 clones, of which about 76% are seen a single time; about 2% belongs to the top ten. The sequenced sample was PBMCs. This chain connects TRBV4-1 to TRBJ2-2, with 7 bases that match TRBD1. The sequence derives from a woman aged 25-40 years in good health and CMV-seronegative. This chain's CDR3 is CASRTDRSNTGELFF. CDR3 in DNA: TGCGCCAGCAGGACGGACAGGTCTAACACCGGGGAGCTGTTTTTT.